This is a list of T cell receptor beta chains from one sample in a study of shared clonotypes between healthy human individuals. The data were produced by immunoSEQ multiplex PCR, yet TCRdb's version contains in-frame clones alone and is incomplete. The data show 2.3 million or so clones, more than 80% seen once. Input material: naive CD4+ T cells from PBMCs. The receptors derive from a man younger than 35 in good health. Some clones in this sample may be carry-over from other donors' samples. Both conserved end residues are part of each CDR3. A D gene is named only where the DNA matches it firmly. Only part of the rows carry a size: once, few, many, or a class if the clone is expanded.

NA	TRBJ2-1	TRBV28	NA	CASSLFLATGEQFF	TGTGCCAGCAGTTTATTTTTAGCGACGGGTGAGCAGTTCTTC
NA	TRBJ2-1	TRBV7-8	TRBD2	CASSETSQFYNEQFF	TGTGCCAGCAGCGAGACTAGCCAATTCTACAATGAGCAGTTCTTC
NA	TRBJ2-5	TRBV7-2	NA	CASSLAPPRHETQYF	TGTGCCAGCAGCTTAGCTCCACCCCGTCATGAGACCCAGTACTTC
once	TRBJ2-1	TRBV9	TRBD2	CASSGLGSGTYNEQFF	TGTGCCAGCAGCGGTCTAGGTAGCGGGACCTACAATGAGCAGTTCTTC
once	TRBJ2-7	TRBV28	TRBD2	CASSSPGGTAGTSFIVEQYF	TGTGCCAGCAGTTCCCCCGGCGGGACAGCCGGGACTAGCTTCATCGTGGAGCAGTACTTC
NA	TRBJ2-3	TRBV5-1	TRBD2	CASSLGAGRTDTQYF	TGCGCCAGCAGCTTGGGAGCGGGAAGGACAGATACGCAGTATTTT
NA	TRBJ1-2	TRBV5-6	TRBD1	CASSFGPGQGARNYGYTF	TGTGCCAGCAGCTTTGGTCCGGGACAGGGGGCGAGAAACTATGGCTACACCTTC
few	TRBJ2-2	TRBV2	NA	CASSTRRDYGELFF	TGTGCCAGCAGTACCCGAAGGGATTACGGGGAGCTGTTTTTT
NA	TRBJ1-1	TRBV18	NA	CASPLDRDPGYIEAFF	TGTGCCAGCCCCTTAGACCGGGACCCAGGGTATATTGAAGCTTTCTTT
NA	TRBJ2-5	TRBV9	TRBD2	CASSQGLAGAETQYF	TGTGCCAGCAGCCAGGGACTAGCGGGAGCAGAGACCCAGTACTTC
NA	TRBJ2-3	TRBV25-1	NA	CASSDTGTDTQYF	TGTGCCAGCAGTGATACGGGAACAGATACGCAGTATTTT